What follows are 10 T cell receptor beta chains derived from one specimen sequenced in a study of CD8 T cells in ankylosing spondylitis. TCRdb re-called the 5' RACE reads through MiXCR, storing one row per CDR3 protein. This sample has 90,000 to 100,000 distinct CDR3 sequences, with roughly 8% found just once. Sequenced sample: blood, either unsorted or a sorted T cell fraction (not recorded which). Receptors were obtained from a male donor with ankylosing spondylitis or in good health (not recorded which).

This clonotype was seen at least ten times. This chain connects TRBV29-1 to TRBJ1-2, with D tentatively TRBD1 (5 bases). The germline gives CDR1 SQVTM, CDR2 ANQGSEA. Trimming left V 5 bases short and J 4 bases short, with 20 bases between. CDR3 length: 15 residues. The chain's CDR3 is CSVRRGTDLLYGYTF. DNA for the CDR3: TGCAGCGTTCGTAGAGGGACCGACCTTCTCTATGGCTACACCTTC.

This clonotype was counted ten times or more. The chain employs TRBV24-1 and TRBJ2-3; D remains ambiguous. Germline lookup yields CDR1 KGHDR and CDR2 SFDVKD. CDR3 length: 12 residues. Trimming left V 9 bases short and J 0 bases short, with 6 bases between. The CDR3 region is CATQDSTDTQYF. In DNA form, the CDR3 reads TGTGCCACCCAGGACAGCACAGATACGCAGTATTTT.

This clonotype appeared many times. This chain connects TRBV20-1 to TRBJ1-5; possibly TRBD1 for D (5 bases). V was shortened by 6 bases and J by 2 bases, with 11 bases between the two germline ends. Per germline, CDR1 DFQATT and CDR2 SNEGSKA (reference sequence). CDR3 length: 13 residues. The chain's CDR3 is CSALWGGNQPQHF. The CDR3 DNA reads as TGCAGTGCGTTATGGGGGGGCAATCAGCCCCAGCATTTT.

In this sample, this clonotype turned up many times. The J gene is TRBJ2-1, the V gene TRBV5-1; 8 nucleotides align to TRBD1. CDR1 and CDR2 from the germline V gene are SGHRS and YFSETQ. After removal of 4 bases from V and 7 bases from J, the junction contained 7 bases not matched to a gene. This CDR3 spans 14 amino acids. The CDR3 protein is CASSIRQGRNEQFF. The CDR3 DNA reads TGCGCCAGCAGCATACGACAGGGGAGAAATGAGCAGTTCTTC.

Turning to this clonotype: This may be a read error: a much more frequent sequence differs by one nucleotide. V gene TRBV2 combines with J gene TRBJ2-1, with TRBD2 matching 7 bases. Germline lookup yields CDR1 SNHLY and CDR2 FYNNEI. The CDR3 totals 10 residues. CDR3: CVSGKNEQFF. CDR3 bases: TGTGTCAGCGGGAAGAATGAGCAGTTCTTC. The full variable domain, completed using reference TRBV2 and TRBJ2-1, is EPEVTQTPSHQVTQMGQEVILRCVPISNHLYFYWYRQILGQKVEFLVSFYNNEISEKSEIFDDQFSVERPDGSNFTLKIRSTKLEDSAMYFCVSGKNEQFFGPGTRLTVL.

The CDR3 DNA reads as TGCAGTGCTAGAGATGGGCGGGCAGGGCACACCTTC. Translated, it gives CSARDGRAGHTF. The chain has TRBV20-1 and TRBJ1-2, with TRBD1 as a possible D gene (5 bases). V was clipped by 0 bases and J by 12 bases, with 14 bases between them. Per germline, CDR1 DFQATT and CDR2 SNEGSKA (reference sequence). The CDR3 is 12 amino acids.

This clonotype was seen at least ten times. The V call is TRBV7-2, the J call TRBJ1-2, with a possible D match to TRBD1 (5 bases). Trimming shortened V by 2 bases and J by 7 bases, and 11 bases separated the two germline ends. The CDR3 totals 13 residues. Germline CDR1 SGHTA, CDR2 FQGNSA. In nucleotides, the CDR3 is TGTGCCAGCAGCTTACGAGGGGAGCGTGGCTACACCTTC. Translated: CASSLRGERGYTF.

This clonotype has ten or more counts. The rearrangement joins TRBV6-2 or TRBV6-3 to TRBJ2-5; D is tentatively TRBD1 or TRBD2 (5 bases each). The CDR3 is 15 residues long. The germline CDR1 and CDR2 sequences are MNHEY and SVGEGT. V lost 2 bases, J lost 5 bases, and 15 bases lay in between. The CDR3 bases are TGTGCCAGCAGTTACACCGAGACAGCGGACGAGACCCAGTACTTC. It yields the protein CASSYTETADETQYF.

The gene calls are TRBV4-1 and TRBJ2-7; TRBD2 might be the D (6 bases). The CDR3 extends over 16 amino acids. CDR1 MGHRA and CDR2 YSYEKL come from the germline V gene. V was clipped by 1 base and J by 3 bases, with 16 bases between them. CDR3 residues: CASSQGNGRQGYEQYF. In nucleotides, the CDR3 is TGCGCCAGCAGCCAAGGGAACGGGAGACAAGGCTACGAGCAGTACTTC.

The chain links TRBV20-1 to TRBJ2-1; D gene ambiguous. Germline V gives CDR1 DFQATT, CDR2 SNEGSKA (reference sequence). Trimming shortened V by 2 bases and J by 7 bases, and 6 bases separated the two germline ends. The CDR3 runs to 11 residues. CDR3 protein: CSARPGNEQFF. CDR3 sequence (DNA): TGCAGTGCTAGACCCGGAAATGAGCAGTTCTTC.